This T cell receptor (beta chain) was recorded in a study of T cell responses to AZD1222 COVID-19 vaccine. Study-level points and caveats: Unmutated variant regions are reportedly the target of nearly half of TCRs that are spike-specific. Only a handful of AZD1222 recipients were seropositive at baseline. After the peak T cell response, and only then, were repertoires sampled. Donors skewed white British and female; clonal diversity was possibly underestimated.

The protocol was immunoSEQ multiplex PCR, while the TCRdb copy is restricted to in-frame clones and leaves out a portion. Of 150,000 to 200,000 clones detected, under 95% appear once; the ten largest clones hold approximately 1.2%. Points on this clone: Its antigen is unidentified.

This CDR3 has 12 amino acids. V lost 3 bases to trimming and J lost 6 bases, with 9 bases between them. CDR1 and CDR2 from the germline V gene are LNHDA and SQIVND (reference sequence). The sequence came from an adult who received the AZD1222 COVID-19 vaccine. The rearrangement uses TRBV19 and TRBJ2-7; tentatively, D is TRBD2 (7 bases). Sequences were derived from peripheral blood, sampled 28 days after the second AZD1222 dose. Here the CDR3 reads CASSIGGREQYF. For the CDR3, the DNA is TGTGCCAGTAGTATCGGGGGGCGCGAGCAGTACTTC.